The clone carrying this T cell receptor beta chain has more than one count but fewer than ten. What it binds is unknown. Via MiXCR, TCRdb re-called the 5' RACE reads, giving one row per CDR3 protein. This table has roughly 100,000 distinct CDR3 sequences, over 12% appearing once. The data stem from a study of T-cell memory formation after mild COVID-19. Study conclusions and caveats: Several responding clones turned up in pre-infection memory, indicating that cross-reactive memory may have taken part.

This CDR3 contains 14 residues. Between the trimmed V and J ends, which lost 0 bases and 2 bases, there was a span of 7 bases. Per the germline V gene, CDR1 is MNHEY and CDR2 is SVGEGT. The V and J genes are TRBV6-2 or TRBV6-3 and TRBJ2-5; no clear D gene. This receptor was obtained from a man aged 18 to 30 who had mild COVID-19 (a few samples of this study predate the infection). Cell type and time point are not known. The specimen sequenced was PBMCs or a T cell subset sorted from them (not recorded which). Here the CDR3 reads CASSYSGFQETQYF. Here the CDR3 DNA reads TGTGCCAGCAGTTACTCGGGCTTTCAAGAGACCCAGTACTTC.